Sequencing of this T cell receptor (beta chain) was carried out in a study of PD-1 blockade in classical Hodgkin lymphoma. The study's findings and limits: Nivolumab initiated under 1 year post-ASCT led to patient exclusion.

Sequenced by immunoSEQ multiplex PCR; TCRdb stores in-frame clones only, minus some. The table shows about 19,000 clones, with about 85% occurring only once. The CDR3 is 11 residues long. The V end lost 6 bases, the J end lost 1 base, and 5 bases lay between the germline ends. Germline V gene data show CDR1 as SQVTM and CDR2 as ANQGSEA. All the patients suffered relapse after autologous stem cell transplantation, and brentuximab vedotin exposure differed. Note on this clone: Its target is not known.

This rearrangement joins TRBV29-1 to TRBJ2-3; a possible D gene is TRBD2 (5 bases). The sequenced sample was peripheral blood mononuclear cells (PBMCs), obtained before the second cycle of nivolumab. The receptor comes from a human donor with classical Hodgkin lymphoma. In DNA form, the CDR3 reads TGCAGCGTGGGAGGCACAGATACGCAGTATTTT. It codes for CSVGGTDTQYF.